The T cell receptor beta chain under discussion was sequenced for a study of B cell selection in AIRE deficiency. The repertoire was sequenced with immunoSEQ multiplex PCR; TCRdb's copy has only in-frame clones and lacks some. In the table there are about 5,200 clones, around 87% of which are singletons. Whole-study findings and limits: Healthy Tconv contained about 35% of shared healthy Treg sequences; only TCRbeta sequenced. Shared Treg sequences were biased toward short CDR3s with few non-templated nucleotide insertions. Patient Tconv cells held about 31% of Treg sequences shared by healthy donors.

This clone qualifies as large. The antigen remains undetermined. The regulatory T cell sort gate was CD4+CD25hiCD127low/negative. Sequenced material: Tregs sorted from PBMCs. This sequence originates from a human donor with AIRE deficiency.

The CDR3 region has the DNA TGTGCCAGCAGCTTTCTAGCGGGGGCCACCGGGGAGCTGTTTTTT. It translates to CASSFLAGATGELFF. The chain links TRBV11-3 to TRBJ2-2; TRBD2 matches at 10 bases. V was pared by 3 bases and J by 4 bases, with 2 bases of the junction left unmatched. CDR1 is SGHNT, CDR2 YENEEA, per germline. The CDR3 loop spans 15 amino acids.